This TCR beta chain appears in the sequencing data of a study of blood T cell repertoires in COVID-19. Study at large: The United States, Italy and Spain supplied acute and convalescent COVID-19 samples.

Authors' data handling: Estimation of nucleated cell counts was performed using reference gene primer amplification. Sequencing was performed with immunoSEQ multiplex PCR; in TCRdb, only in-frame clones are kept and a portion is missing. Clone size and V and J calls were adopted from that table, with D and trimming inferred from the DNA. The sample has more than 350,000 clones, about 89% seen once. V was pared by 5 bases and J by 0 bases, with 1 base of the junction left unmatched. The CDR3 covers 14 residues. Germline values: CDR1 MGHRA, CDR2 YSYEKL. This TCR derives from a woman aged 30 to 39 with COVID-19, enrolled during active disease. The chain carries TRBV4-1 and TRBJ1-3; 7 nucleotides align to TRBD1. Material: peripheral blood. In DNA form, the CDR3 reads TGCGCCAGCAGCGGGGACAGCTCTGGAAACACCATATATTTT. Translation gives CASSGDSSGNTIYF.